A single sample is the source of the 10 T cell receptor beta chains below, sequenced in a study of T cell clonality in common variable immunodeficiency. General study points: Reportedly, TCR beta sequences from common variable immunodeficiency showed fewer deletions and N-nucleotide insertions.

Assay: immunoSEQ multiplex PCR; the TCRdb copy retains only in-frame clones and omits some. The data show about 28,000 clones, with none appearing a single time. Their cognate antigens are unknown. Material: peripheral blood mononuclear cells. The receptors shown here come from a human donor with common variable immunodeficiency.

With respect to this clone: The read halts 3 residues ahead of the CDR3 end, with the missing end drawn from the germline J gene. The J gene is TRBJ1-1, the V gene TRBV19; D uncertain. Per the germline V gene, CDR1 is LNHDA and CDR2 is SQIVND (reference sequence). CDR3 length: 15 amino acids. Trimming shortened V by 5 bases and J by 5 bases, and 18 bases separated the two germline ends. CDR3 DNA (partial): TGTGCCAGTAGTCTAGGCAGGCCCAAGGAGACTGAA. Its protein is CASSLGRPKETE. The full CDR3 protein is CASSLGRPKETEAFF. The variable domain in full, with the rest retrieved from reference TRBV19 and TRBJ1-1, is DGGITQSPKYLFRKEGQNVTLSCEQNLNHDAMYWYRQDPGQGLRLIYYSQIVNDFQKGDIAEGYSVSREKKESFPLTVTSAQKNPTAFYLCASSLGRPKETEAFFGQGTRLTVV.

This clone is labeled medium-sized. The read finishes 3 residues shy of the CDR3 end, and the germline J gene is used to complete it. The rearrangement joins TRBV29-1 to TRBJ1-2; the match to TRBD1 covers 8 bases. This CDR3 region has 14 residues. CDR1 SQVTM and CDR2 ANQGSEA come from the germline V gene. CDR3 bases read: TGCAGCGTTTCGTGGGCTGACAGGGGCTACGGC. As protein: CSVSWADRGYG. The complete CDR3 sequence is CSVSWADRGYGYTF.

This clone has ten or more counts. The read stops 3 residues short of the end of the CDR3; the missing end is completed from the germline J gene. The J gene is TRBJ1-5, the V gene TRBV7-9; maybe TRBD1 (5 bases). This CDR3 contains 12 residues. From germline, CDR1 is SEHNR and CDR2 FQNEAQ (reference sequence). Between the trimmed V and J ends, which lost 6 bases and 9 bases, there was a span of 12 bases. The CDR3 DNA, read in part, is TGTGCCAGCAGGCCCATTCAGGGGCCC. Encoded protein: CASRPIQGP. The full CDR3 reads CASRPIQGPQHF.

This clone was counted a few times. Coverage ceases 3 residues before the CDR3 finishes, and the germline J gene fills in the end. J is TRBJ2-5 and V is TRBV20-1; 11 positions match TRBD2. J lost 4 bases, V lost 5 bases, and 9 bases had no gene match. Looked up from germline, CDR1 is DFQATT and CDR2 is SNEGSKA (reference sequence). The CDR3 runs to 15 residues. The sequenced CDR3 bases are TGCAGTGCTTTACTAGCGGGGGCCCGGGGAGAGACC. It yields the protein CSALLAGARGET. The whole CDR3 protein reads CSALLAGARGETQYF.

This clone has a count of ten or more. The read terminates 3 residues before the CDR3 end, so the remaining end is supplied by the germline J gene. The V call is TRBV5-6, the J call TRBJ1-1; TRBD1 matches 7 bases. Germline CDR1 is SGHDT and CDR2 is YYEEEE. With 4 bases clipped from V and 1 base from J, the junction kept 7 bases outside the gene matches. The CDR3 sequence is 15 residues long. CDR3 region: CASSGRQGGNTEAFF. The DNA read from the CDR3 is TGTGCCAGCAGCGGGCGACAGGGTGGGAACACTGAA.

There are a few counts of this clone. The read halts 3 residues ahead of the CDR3 end, with the missing end drawn from the germline J gene. V usage is TRBV7-2 and J usage is TRBJ2-7, with 8 bases lining up with TRBD2. From germline, CDR1 is SGHTA and CDR2 FQGNSA. CDR3 length: 13 residues. Trimming removed 8 bases from V and 2 bases from J; junction bases left unmatched: 5. The part of the CDR3 DNA that was read is TGTGCCAGCCGCGGGGGGTTGCCCTACGAG. Its translation is CASRGGLPYE. In full, the CDR3 is CASRGGLPYEQYF.

On this clone: Coverage ceases 3 residues before the CDR3 finishes, and the germline J gene fills in the end. The V call is TRBV5-1, the J call TRBJ2-7; D unresolved. The CDR3 spans 13 residues. CDR1 and CDR2 from the germline V gene are SGHRS and YFSETQ. V was cut by 0 bases and J by 1 base, with 5 bases left in between. The sequenced part of the CDR3 DNA is TGCGCCAGCAGCTTGGACACGTCCTACGAG. This codes for CASSLDTSYE. The full CDR3 reads CASSLDTSYEQYF.

In its sample, this clone was seen a few times. With the read ending 3 residues before the CDR3 end, the germline J gene is used to fill in that end. The J gene is TRBJ2-7, the V gene TRBV7-2; D possibly corresponds to TRBD2 (6 bases). This CDR3 is built from 11 residues. Germline-derived CDR1 and CDR2 are SGHTA and FQGNSA. The ends were cut back, 4 bases at V and 6 bases at J, with 7 bases in the middle. The CDR3 spells CASSSGGEQYF. The CDR3 bases that were read are TGTGCCAGCAGCTCCGGGGGCGAG.

This clone was seen only a few times. The sequence runs out 3 residues before the end of the CDR3; the remainder is reconstructed from the germline J gene. The V and J genes are TRBV16 and TRBJ2-2, with D uncertain. This CDR3 region has 14 residues. The V gene's germline CDR1 is KGHSY and CDR2 FQNENV. The V end was cut by 4 bases, the J end by 7 bases, with 13 bases between. CDR3 sequence: CASSPLADSGELFF. The sequenced CDR3 bases are TGTGCCAGCAGCCCATTGGCGGATAGCGGGGAG. Full variable domain (rest looked up from reference TRBV16 and TRBJ2-2): GEEVAQTPKHLVRGEGQKAKLYCAPIKGHSYVFWYQQVLKNEFKFLISFQNENVFDETGMPKERFSAKCLPNSPCSLEIQATKLEDSAVYFCASSPLADSGELFFGEGSRLTVL.

This clone was recorded at least ten times. The read gets to within 3 residues of the CDR3 end, and the germline J gene fills in the rest. The chain is built from TRBV19 and TRBJ1-2; D possibly corresponds to TRBD1 (5 bases). The CDR3 totals 12 residues. V gave up 9 bases and J gave up 2 bases, with 10 bases separating them. Germline V gene data show CDR1 as LNHDA and CDR2 as SQIVND (reference sequence). Partial CDR3 DNA: TGTGCCAGCGGCACAGGAAACTATGGC. It specifies CASGTGNYG. The whole CDR3 region reads CASGTGNYGYTF.